This TCR beta chain was captured in a study of shared clonotypes between healthy human individuals (dated by TCRdb to 2018 to 2021). About the study as a whole: Two women and three men aged 18 to 49 years were included in the cohort. For each donor, CD4 naive and CD4 memory were each run on three plates, CD8 naive on two plates, and CD8 memory on one plate. Blood TCR repertoires of five healthy adults were deeply sequenced to estimate repertoire size and the extent of clonotype sharing between individuals. Different laboratories and diverse techniques were used to prepare libraries and sequence TCR repertoires, to increase sequencing depth and limit assay-specific biases. Between about 0.94 and 8.9 billion PBMCs per donor were obtained by leukapheresis. The study at large found these results: When four donors were compared, the shared fraction of clonotypes was about 5% for naive CD4, 3.5% to 4% for naive CD8, more than 2% for memory CD4, and 0.35% to 0.4% for memory CD8. Rarefaction of sorted-subset datasets indicated incomplete sequencing despite the large sequencing depth. Only blood was sampled, and tissue TCR repertoires likely differ from those in blood. Clonotypes shared by all four sorted-subset donors showed higher generation probabilities than non-shared clonotypes. The small number of donors limited the genetic and exposure-history diversity represented. Naive subsets generally had larger estimated clonotype richness than memory subsets did. Pairwise subsampling indicated that sequencing depth was expected to affect the degree of clonotype sharing among donors.

Using the deep immunoSEQ assay, multiplex PCR amplified TCR CDR3 regions from genomic DNA. Extracted genomic DNA from each cell subset was spread evenly across all wells of several immunoSEQ 96-well plates, with each plate serving as a replicate. Each replicate PCR for sorted subsets received around 200 ng genomic DNA, equal to roughly 30,000 T cell genomes. Purified libraries were measured with a Qubit 3.0 fluorometer, size-checked on a Bioanalyzer 2100, and measured again with the KAPA Library Quantification kit. Every immunoSEQ 96-well plate was sequenced on a separate single-read 150-cycle Illumina NextSeq 550 flow cell. Per the source publication's procedure: Because the immunoSEQ output included only junctional sequences and no quality scores, the filtering could not be the same as the filtering used for full-length reads. To assign V/J genes and CDR3, sequences were annotated against IMGT germline references using PyIR, a Python wrapper for IgBLAST v1.9. Reads with weak V/J assignments (E-value above 1e-6), missing CDR3, stop codons, out-of-frame junctions, or ambiguous translated residues were removed. V3J clonotypes were defined as sequences sharing an identical inferred V gene, J gene, and CDR3 amino acid sequence. To compute the percentage overlap between repertoires, the number of shared unique clonotypes was divided by the size of the smaller repertoire. RTK rarefaction, the Chao1 estimator, and Recon v2.1 estimates of unobserved clonotypes were used to assess repertoire richness. OLGA was used to compute generation probabilities for all TCRbeta clonotypes that the gDNA method yielded from a handful of donors. TCRdb re-hosts the immuneACCESS table, in-frame sequences only. Its copies lack some clones; in the studies checked, an unresolved V gene accounts for under half of them, and the cause for the rest is not known. That table furnishes V, J and clone size, whereas the DNA furnished D and trimming. The sample yields a few million clones; around 95% were counted once. 0.1% to 0.15% of the sample comes from the top ten.

The donors were healthy, HIV-negative adults with no recently reported acute infections or vaccinations. All donors were Caucasian adults living in Nashville, Tennessee, USA. CD4+ T cells were enriched by magnetic negative selection, after which naive cells were positively selected on CD45RA and the negative fraction was taken as the memory subset. Blood was collected by leukapheresis, and PBMCs were isolated by Ficoll-Histopaque density gradient centrifugation and then cryopreserved in liquid nitrogen vapor phase. Analytical flow cytometry was used to check the purity and quantity of each magnetically sorted T cell population. Genomic DNA was isolated from each sorted fraction and quantified by UV absorbance on a Nanodrop 2000c. As for this clone: Its specific antigen is unknown. No base quality information exists; no much larger clone differs at one position.

The sequence derives from a man aged 18 to 30 in good health. Sequences were obtained from naive CD4+ T cells sorted from blood. The cell subset or site label for this specimen denotes: CD45RA+ positively selected.

The CDR3 protein sequence reads: CATATGGSYEQYF. The sequenced DNA: TGTGCCACCGCGACAGGGGGCTCCTACGAGCAGTACTTC. The chain is encoded by TRBV25-1 joined to TRBJ2-7, with 9 bases in between that match TRBD1. The CDR1 and CDR2 encoded by the germline V gene are MGHDK and SYGVNS. The germline V and J ends show losses of 10 bases and 0 bases respectively, and no gene match explains 4 bases of the junction. From the cysteine through the phenylalanine, the CDR3 covers 13 amino acids. Here the CDR3 DNA is all that survives: 39 bases in frame from base 1.